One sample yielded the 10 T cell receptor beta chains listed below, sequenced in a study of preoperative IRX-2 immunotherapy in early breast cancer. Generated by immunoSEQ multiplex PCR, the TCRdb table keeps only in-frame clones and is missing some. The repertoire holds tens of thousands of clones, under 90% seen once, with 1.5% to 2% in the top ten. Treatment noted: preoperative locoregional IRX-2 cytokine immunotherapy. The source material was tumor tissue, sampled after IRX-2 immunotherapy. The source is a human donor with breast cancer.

CDR3 in amino acids: CSVTGLAANTGELFF. In DNA form, the CDR3 reads TGCAGCGTAACCGGACTAGCGGCCAACACCGGGGAGCTGTTTTTT. V and J are TRBV29-1 and TRBJ2-2; TRBD2 matches at 10 bases. This CDR3 has 15 amino acids. The junction had 6 bases not matched to a gene; V was cut back by 6 bases and J by 2 bases. CDR1 SQVTM and CDR2 ANQGSEA come from the germline V gene.

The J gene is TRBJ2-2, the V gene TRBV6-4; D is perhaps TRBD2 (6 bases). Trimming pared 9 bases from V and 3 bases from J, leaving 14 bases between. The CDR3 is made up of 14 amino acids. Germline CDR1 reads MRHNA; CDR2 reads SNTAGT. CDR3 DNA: TGTGCCAGTTCGGGGGTATACCACACCGGGGAGCTGTTTTTT. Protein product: CASSGVYHTGELFF.

CDR3 nucleotides: TGTGCCAGCAGCTCCGACAGGGGTCAGGCTGAAAAACTGTTTTTT. It yields the protein CASSSDRGQAEKLFF. The genes are TRBV11-3 and TRBJ1-4; 8 nucleotides match TRBD1. CDR3 length: 15 residues. Germline V gene sequence: CDR1 SGHNT, CDR2 YENEEA. J gave up 7 bases and V 4 bases, and 8 bases lay outside the gene matches. Based on the CDR3 plus reference TRBV11-3 and TRBJ1-4, the full variable domain is EAGVVQSPRYKIIEKKQPVAFWCNPISGHNTLYWYLQNLGQGPELLIRYENEEAVDDSQLPKDRFSAERLKGVDSTLKIQPAELGDSAVYLCASSSDRGQAEKLFFGSGTQLSVL.

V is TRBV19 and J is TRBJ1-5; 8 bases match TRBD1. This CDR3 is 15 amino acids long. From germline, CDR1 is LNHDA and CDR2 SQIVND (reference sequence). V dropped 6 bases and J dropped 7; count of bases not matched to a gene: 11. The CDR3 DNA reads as TGTGCCAGTAGAAATGGACAGGGACGGAGGCAGCCCCAGCATTTT. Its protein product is CASRNGQGRRQPQHF.

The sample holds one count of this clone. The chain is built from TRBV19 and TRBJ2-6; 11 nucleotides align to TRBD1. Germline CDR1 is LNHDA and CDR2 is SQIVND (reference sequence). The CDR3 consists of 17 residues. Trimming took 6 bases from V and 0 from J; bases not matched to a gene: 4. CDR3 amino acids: CASSPGQGVSGANVLTF. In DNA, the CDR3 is TGTGCCAGTAGCCCGGGACAGGGGGTCTCTGGGGCCAACGTCCTGACTTTC. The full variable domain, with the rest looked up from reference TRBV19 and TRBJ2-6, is DGGITQSPKYLFRKEGQNVTLSCEQNLNHDAMYWYRQDPGQGLRLIYYSQIVNDFQKGDIAEGYSVSREKKESFPLTVTSAQKNPTAFYLCASSPGQGVSGANVLTFGAGSRLTVL.

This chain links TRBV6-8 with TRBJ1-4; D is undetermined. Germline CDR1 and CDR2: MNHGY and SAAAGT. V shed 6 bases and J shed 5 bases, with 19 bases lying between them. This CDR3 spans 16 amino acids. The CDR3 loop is CASRFDPPRGNEKLFF. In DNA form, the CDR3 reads TGTGCCAGCAGATTTGACCCACCGCGAGGGAATGAAAAACTGTTTTTT.

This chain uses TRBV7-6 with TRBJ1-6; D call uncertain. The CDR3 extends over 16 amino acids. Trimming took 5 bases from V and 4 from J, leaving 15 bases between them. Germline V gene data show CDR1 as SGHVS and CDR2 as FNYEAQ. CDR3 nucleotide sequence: TGTGCCAGCAGCGAGGAGACGGGGAGTTATAATTCACCCCTCCACTTT. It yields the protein CASSEETGSYNSPLHF.

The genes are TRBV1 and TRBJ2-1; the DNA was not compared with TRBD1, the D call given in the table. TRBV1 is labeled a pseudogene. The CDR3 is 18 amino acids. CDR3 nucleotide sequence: TGCGCCAGCAGCCAAGAATGGGGCAGGGCCCGACCCTACAATGAGCAGTTCTTC. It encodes CASSQEWGRARPYNEQFF.

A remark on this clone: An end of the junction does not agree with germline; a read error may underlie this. The CDR3 DNA reads as TGTGCCATCAGTAAGGGGGAGGGCGCCTACAATGAGCAGTTCTTC. This encodes CAISKGEGAYNEQFF. V and J are TRBV6-8 and TRBJ2-1; D is perhaps TRBD2 (7 bases). The CDR3 is 15 residues long. Germline V CDR1 and CDR2: MNHGY, SAAAGT.

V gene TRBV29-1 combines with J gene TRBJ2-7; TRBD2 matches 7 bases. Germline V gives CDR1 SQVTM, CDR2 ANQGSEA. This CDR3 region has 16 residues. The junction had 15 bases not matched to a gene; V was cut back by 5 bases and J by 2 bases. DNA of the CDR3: TGCAGCGTTTCCGGGTTAGCTAGCGGTAATACCTACGAGCAGTACTTC. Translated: CSVSGLASGNTYEQYF.